One and the same sample provided the 21 T cell receptor beta chains below, sequenced in a study of blood T cells in healthy people across ages. Next came a second PCR, run for roughly 6 to 11 cycles, which used a sample-barcoded 5' primer along with a J-beta primer mix. TCRdb called the 5' RACE reads again in MiXCR, with one record for every CDR3 protein. The sample has around 1,500,000 distinct CDR3 sequences; 42% are singletons. Sequenced input: blood. The receptors here all came from a woman between 18 and 29 years old in good health.

The table lists this clonotype with a few counts. CDR3 in DNA: TGCAGTGCTAGCCTAACAGGGCTCGGGCAGCCCCAGCATTTT. Translating gives CSASLTGLGQPQHF. This chain uses TRBV20-1 with TRBJ1-5; possible D gene TRBD1, 6 bases. The CDR3 runs 14 residues. V was pared by 3 bases and J by 7 bases, with 16 bases between. Germline assignment: CDR1 DFQATT and CDR2 SNEGSKA (reference sequence).

This clonotype occurred a few times. The genes are TRBV6-1 and TRBJ2-7; 9 positions agree with TRBD1. CDR1 and CDR2 (germline): MNHNS, SASEGT. The junction had 11 bases not matched to a gene; V was cut back by 3 bases and J by 5 bases. This CDR3 has 16 residues. The CDR3 spells CASSDLHDRGLNEQYF. CDR3 DNA sequence: TGTGCCAGCAGTGACCTCCATGACAGGGGGTTGAACGAGCAGTACTTC.

In its sample, this clonotype was seen once. The chain is built from TRBV7-9 and TRBJ2-7; D ambiguous. V was cut by 0 bases and J by 2 bases, with 11 bases left in between. CDR3 length equals 15 residues. Germline V gene lookup returns CDR1 SEHNR and CDR2 FQNEAQ (reference sequence). As DNA, the CDR3 is TGTGCCAGCAGCTTAGCTGTGTTACTTGCCTACGAGCAGTACTTC. Its protein product is CASSLAVLLAYEQYF.

This clonotype was recorded many times. This sequence joins TRBV20-1 and TRBJ2-2, with 8 bases lining up with TRBD1. The trim removed 6 bases at V and 5 bases at J, leaving 8 bases unmatched. CDR3 length: 14 amino acids. The germline CDR1 and CDR2 sequences are DFQATT and SNEGSKA (reference sequence). The CDR3 DNA reads as TGCAGTGCGACTTCCAACAGGGGGACCGGGGAGCTGTTTTTT. This encodes CSATSNRGTGELFF.

J is TRBJ2-1 and V is TRBV2; no definite D call. This CDR3 spans 15 amino acids. V lost 0 bases and J lost 6, with 12 bases in between. Germline CDR1 SNHLY, CDR2 FYNNEI. The CDR3 nucleotides read TGTGCCAGCAGTGAAGCAACACCAGTGGTCAATGAGCAGTTCTTC. This gives the protein CASSEATPVVNEQFF.

This clonotype showed up just a few times. The chain has TRBV12-3 or TRBV12-4 and TRBJ2-7, with D possibly TRBD2 on 7 matching bases. The J call may be faulty, since TRBJ2-5 better matches the DNA end. The CDR3 sequence is 13 residues long. CDR3 amino acids: CASSSGRGETQYF. CDR3 sequence (DNA): TGTGCCAGCAGTTCTGGGAGGGGGGAGACCCAGTACTTC.

The CDR3 reads CAWTRGRVNQETQFF. The CDR3 region has the DNA TGTGCCTGGACTCGGGGGAGAGTAAACCAAGAGACCCAGTTCTTC. The V gene is TRBV30, the J gene TRBJ2-5; a possible D gene is TRBD2 (6 bases). The DNA matches TRBJ2-1 better at its end, which makes the J call doubtful. The germline CDR1 and CDR2 sequences are GTSNPN and SVGIG (reference sequence). CDR3 length equals 15 residues.

The chain carries TRBV7-9 and TRBJ1-4; D might be TRBD1 (5 bases). This CDR3 has 16 residues. The germline V gene has CDR1 SEHNR and CDR2 FQNEAQ (reference sequence). V was clipped by 1 base and J by 3 bases, with 12 bases between them. CDR3 sequence reads: CASSLVLGVPNEKLFF. The CDR3 nucleotides are TGTGCCAGCAGCTTAGTTCTGGGGGTTCCTAATGAAAAACTGTTTTTT.

The chain couples TRBV20-1 to TRBJ1-4, with TRBD1 matching 11 bases. The V gene end was trimmed by 1 base and the J gene end by 4 bases; junction bases not matched to a gene: 5. The CDR3 loop spans 16 amino acids. Germline CDR1 DFQATT, CDR2 SNEGSKA (reference sequence). The CDR3 reads CSARAGQGVINEKLFF. The CDR3, as DNA: TGCAGTGCTAGAGCGGGACAGGGGGTCATTAATGAAAAACTGTTTTTT.

This clonotype was seen a handful of times. The chain couples TRBV7-2 to TRBJ1-4, with a weak D call TRBD1 (6 bases). Trimming removed 2 bases at V and 2 bases at J, with 12 bases between. Germline-derived CDR1 and CDR2 are SGHTA and FQGNSA. The CDR3 is made up of 16 amino acids. CDR3 nucleotides: TGTGCCAGCAGCTTAAGTGGGGGGCGGACTAATGAAAAACTGTTTTTT. Translation: CASSLSGGRTNEKLFF. The variable domain in full, completed from reference TRBV7-2 and TRBJ1-4, reads GAGVSQSPSNKVTEKGKDVELRCDPISGHTALYWYRQSLGQGLEFLIYFQGNSAPDKSGLPSDRFSAERTGGSVSTLTIQRTQQEDSAVYLCASSLSGGRTNEKLFFGSGTQLSVL.

The chain carries TRBV6-1 and TRBJ2-1; no clear D. Germline V gene sequence: CDR1 MNHNS, CDR2 SASEGT. The CDR3 loop spans 13 amino acids. V lost 2 bases and J lost 8, with 10 bases in between. The CDR3 DNA reads as TGTGCCAGCAGTGAAAGTCGTCGAGATGAGCAGTTCTTC. Translating gives CASSESRRDEQFF.

This clonotype was picked up a small number of times. The rearrangement uses TRBV9 and TRBJ2-7; maybe TRBD2 (5 bases). Trimming shortened V by 0 bases and J by 3 bases, and 13 bases separated the two germline ends. In germline, CDR1 is SGDLS, CDR2 YYNGEE. The CDR3 length is 15 residues. The CDR3 is CASSVEPSRYYEQYF. For the CDR3, the DNA is TGTGCCAGCAGCGTAGAGCCTAGCAGGTACTACGAGCAGTACTTC. The full variable domain, rest sourced from reference TRBV9 and TRBJ2-7, is DSGVTQTPKHLITATGQRVTLRCSPRSGDLSVYWYQQSLDQGLQFLIQYYNGEERAKGNILERFSAQQFPDLHSELNLSSLELGDSALYFCASSVEPSRYYEQYFGPGTRLTVT.

This rearrangement joins TRBV20-1 to TRBJ2-7, with a weak D call TRBD2 (6 bases). The J call is uncertain, as TRBJ2-5 better fits the DNA end. The germline V gene encodes CDR1 DFQATT and CDR2 SNEGSKA (reference sequence). This CDR3 has 13 residues. The CDR3 region is CRTGGVKVGTQYF. The CDR3 DNA sequence: TGCAGAACCGGGGGAGTAAAGGTCGGGACCCAGTACTTC.

This clonotype was detected only a few times. This chain uses TRBV4-1 with TRBJ2-7, with 7 bases fitting TRBD1. Per germline, CDR1 MGHRA and CDR2 YSYEKL. Losses at the gene ends were 6 bases for V and 6 bases for J; bases not matched to a gene: 8. CDR3 size: 13 residues. Written as DNA, the CDR3 is TGCGCCAGCAGACCTGGAGCAGGGGGCGAGCAGTACTTC. Amino acids: CASRPGAGGEQYF.

The chain joins TRBV7-9 to TRBJ2-7, with D maybe TRBD2 (6 bases). Germline assignment: CDR1 SEHNR and CDR2 FQNEAQ (reference sequence). The CDR3 spans 15 residues. V dropped 3 bases and J dropped 2 bases, with 14 bases sitting between them. In DNA, the CDR3 is TGTGCCAGCAGCTTCGGAGGGGCTGGGGCCTACGAGCAGTACTTC. Residues: CASSFGGAGAYEQYF.

The J gene is TRBJ2-1, the V gene TRBV25-1; D remains unclear. V lost 6 bases and J 0 bases, leaving 12 bases between the germline ends. The CDR3 is 15 residues long. Germline CDR1 reads MGHDK; CDR2 reads SYGVNS. The CDR3 DNA reads as TGTGCCAGCAGATCGGCGGAGCCCTCCTACAATGAGCAGTTCTTC. Translated, it gives CASRSAEPSYNEQFF. Using reference TRBV25-1 and TRBJ2-1 for the parts outside the CDR3, the full variable domain is EADIYQTPRYLVIGTGKKITLECSQTMGHDKMYWYQQDPGMELHLIHYSYGVNSTEKGDLSSESTVSRIRTEHFPLTLESARPSHTSQYLCASRSAEPSYNEQFFGPGTRLTVL.

Note on this clonotype: A read error may produce the germline difference seen at one junction end. The rearrangement links TRBV3-1 to TRBJ2-7; 8 nucleotides line up with TRBD2. The CDR3 contains 14 residues. Looked up from germline, CDR1 is LGHDT and CDR2 is YNNKEL (reference sequence). Written as DNA, the CDR3 is TGTGCCGGCAGCCACGGGACTAGTCACTACGAGCAGTACTTC. It encodes CAGSHGTSHYEQYF.

The gene calls are TRBV10-3 and TRBJ2-7, with 7 bases identical to TRBD1. The end of the DNA fits TRBJ2-5 better, so the J call may be wrong. This CDR3 contains 13 residues. The germline V gene encodes CDR1 ENHRY and CDR2 SYGVKD. Here the CDR3 reads CATLQGVLETQYF. CDR3 bases: TGTGCTACGCTTCAGGGGGTACTCGAGACCCAGTACTTC.

This chain connects TRBV10-3 to TRBJ2-1; the match to TRBD2 covers 10 bases. The DNA matches TRBJ2-7 better at its end, which makes the J call doubtful. The CDR3 has 15 amino acids. Germline CDR1 ENHRY, CDR2 SYGVKD. CDR3 residues: CAISGVAGGNNEQYF. CDR3 DNA: TGTGCCATCAGTGGAGTAGCGGGGGGAAACAATGAGCAGTACTTC.

The CDR3, as DNA: TGTGCCAGCAGCTTCCAGCGGGAGTCCTACGAGCAGTACTTC. Its translation: CASSFQRESYEQYF. The chain recombines TRBV4-2 with TRBJ2-7; 8 bases agree with TRBD2. Per the germline V gene, CDR1 is LGHNA and CDR2 is YNFKEQ. Unmatched junction bases numbered 4, after V lost 5 bases and J lost 1 base. This CDR3 has 14 residues.

The CDR3 loop is CASSVRDRPYNEQYF. CDR3 sequence (DNA): TGTGCCAGCAGCGTACGGGACAGGCCCTACAACGAGCAGTACTTC. V gene TRBV9 combines with J gene TRBJ2-7, with 8 bases matching TRBD1. The CDR3 extends over 15 amino acids. With V trimmed by 1 base and J by 5 bases, 8 bases remained unmatched. CDR1 is SGDLS and CDR2 is YYNGEE in the germline V gene. The full variable domain, rest sourced from reference TRBV9 and TRBJ2-7, is DSGVTQTPKHLITATGQRVTLRCSPRSGDLSVYWYQQSLDQGLQFLIQYYNGEERAKGNILERFSAQQFPDLHSELNLSSLELGDSALYFCASSVRDRPYNEQYFGPGTRLTVT.